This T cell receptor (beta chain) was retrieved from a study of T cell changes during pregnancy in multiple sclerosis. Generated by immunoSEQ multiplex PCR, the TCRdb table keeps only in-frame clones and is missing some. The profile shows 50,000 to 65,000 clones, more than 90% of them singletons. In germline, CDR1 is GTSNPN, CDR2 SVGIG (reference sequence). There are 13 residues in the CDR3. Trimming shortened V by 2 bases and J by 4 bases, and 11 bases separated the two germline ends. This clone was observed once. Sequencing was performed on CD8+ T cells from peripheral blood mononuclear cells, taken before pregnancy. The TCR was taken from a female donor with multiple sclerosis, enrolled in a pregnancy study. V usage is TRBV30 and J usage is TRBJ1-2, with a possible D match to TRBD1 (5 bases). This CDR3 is CAWSLGGSYGYTF. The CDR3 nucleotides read TGTGCCTGGAGTTTGGGGGGATCCTATGGCTACACCTTC.